This T cell receptor beta chain stems from a study of CXCR3-negative and CXCR3-positive naive CD8 T cells. General study findings and limits: For CXCR3-positive naive cells, TRB CDR3s were more hydrophobic than those of CXCR3-negative naive cells.

The CDR3 is 14 amino acids. To note about this clonotype: As yet, its antigen is unknown.

UMI labels and 5' RACE were used to prepare the TRB cDNA libraries. TCRdb reprocessed the 5' RACE reads and stores each CDR3 protein as one record, lacking DNA. This sample's clone table lists 140,000 to 150,000 distinct CDR3 sequences. This receptor was obtained from a human donor in good health. Some clones in this sample may be carry-over from other donors' samples. The rearrangement uses TRBV12-3 or TRBV12-4 and TRBJ2-5; TCRdb calls TRBD2, which cannot be checked without DNA. Sequenced: naive CXCR3+ CD8+ T cells from blood. Subset described: CD45RO-CCR7+CD27+CD95- naive CD8+ T cells expressing CXCR3 (TNR3+). CDR3 loop: CASSSQLAGETQYF.